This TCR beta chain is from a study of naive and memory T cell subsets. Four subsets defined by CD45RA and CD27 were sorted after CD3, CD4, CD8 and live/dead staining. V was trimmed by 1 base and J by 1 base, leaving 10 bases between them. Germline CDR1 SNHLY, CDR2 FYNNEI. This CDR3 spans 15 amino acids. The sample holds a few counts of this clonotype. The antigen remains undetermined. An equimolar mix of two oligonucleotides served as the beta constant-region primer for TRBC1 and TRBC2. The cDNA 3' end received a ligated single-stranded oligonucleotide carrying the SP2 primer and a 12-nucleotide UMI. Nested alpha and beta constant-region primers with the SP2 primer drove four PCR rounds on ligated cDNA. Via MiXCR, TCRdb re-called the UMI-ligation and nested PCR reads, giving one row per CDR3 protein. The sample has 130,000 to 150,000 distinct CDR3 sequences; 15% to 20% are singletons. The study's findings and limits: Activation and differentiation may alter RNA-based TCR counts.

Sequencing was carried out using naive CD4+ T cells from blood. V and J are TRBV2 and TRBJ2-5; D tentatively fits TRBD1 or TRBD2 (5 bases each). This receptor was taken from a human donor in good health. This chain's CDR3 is CASSEGGPTQETQYF. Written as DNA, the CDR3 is TGTGCCAGCAGTGAAGGGGGACCTACCCAAGAGACCCAGTACTTC.